Sequencing of this TCR beta chain was carried out in a study of blood T cell repertoires in COVID-19 (TCRdb year 2020). Looking at the study overall: Samples from collaborators originated in the United States, Italy and Spain and spanned both the acute and convalescent phases of COVID-19. The material from the prospective study consisted of cDNA or gDNA derived from T cells, B-cell-depleted T cells, or PBMCs. Deeply sampled blood TCRbeta repertoires from subjects exposed to, actively infected with, or recovered from COVID-19 were included in the dataset. The repertoires were released in a freely available public database meant as a resource for research on the immune response to SARS-CoV-2. Samples were obtained from the ongoing ImmuneRACE study (first 160 participants) and from 1,200 or so subjects provided by 6 global collaborators. Sample metadata almost always included a de-identified subject ID, COVID-19 status, age in years and sex. Where available, HLA class I and class II types were obtained from metadata supplied by the sample provider rather than from assay-based typing. General findings and caveats noted by the study authors: The amount of clinical and demographic metadata varied by source and participant and was provided uncurated.

Each collaborating institution followed its own protocols to collect whole blood in K2EDTA tubes. For TCRbeta analysis, collaborator samples were shipped as frozen whole blood, as isolated PBMCs, or as DNA extracted from either sample type. Details on this clone: The clone's antigen remains unknown. No qualities accompany the bases; no much larger clone lies one base away.

The immunoSEQ Assay, a bias-controlled multiplex PCR, was used to amplify TCRbeta CDR3 regions from genomic DNA. The original methods were these. The number of nucleated cells in each sample was estimated by amplification of reference gene primers within the assay. Sequence reads were collapsed and filtered to measure the absolute abundance of every unique TCRbeta CDR3 rearrangement. For each sample, productive Simpson clonality was calculated as the square root of Simpson's diversity index across productive rearrangements. This immuneACCESS table, as held by TCRdb, lists in-frame sequences with V and J called but not all clones. Of the missing ones, under half trace to an unresolved V gene in checked studies; the others have no known cause. The V and J calls and clone size were taken over from that table, and D and trimming were inferred from the DNA. The sample includes 300,000 to 450,000 clones, with 85% observed a single time. 3.6% of the sample comes from the top ten.

Compared with germline, V lacks 2 bases and J lacks 2 bases; bases without a gene match: 10. The CDR3 runs 19 amino acids, cysteine and phenylalanine included. This entry keeps only the CDR3 DNA: 57 bases, framed from base 1. Sequencing used peripheral blood. The V and J genes are TRBV23-1 and TRBJ1-5; TRBD1 matches 12 bases in the middle. TRBV23-1 is reported as an ORF; its role is uncertain. This receptor was taken from a young woman with acute or convalescent COVID-19. The CDR3 reads CASSQTSGTGGSCNQPQHF. The DNA sequence is as follows: TGCGCCAGCAGTCAAACCTCCGGGACAGGGGGCTCATGCAATCAGCCCCAGCATTTT.